This T cell receptor beta chain was observed in a study of blood T cell repertoires in COVID-19. Overall study context: Specimens from acute and convalescent COVID-19 originated in the United States, Italy and Spain. In each case, the material was cDNA or gDNA derived from T cells, B-cell-depleted T cells, or PBMCs.

Per the original data handling: From reference gene primer amplification, estimates of nucleated cell counts were derived. The assay was immunoSEQ multiplex PCR, and TCRdb's table has in-frame clones only and misses some. V, J and clone size were drawn from that table, and D and trimming were deduced from the DNA. The sample records almost 200,000 clones, roughly 90% being singletons. A word on this clone: The junction differs from germline at one of its ends, possibly a read error.

Looked up from germline, CDR1 is LNHDA and CDR2 is SQIVND (reference sequence). The CDR3 sequence is 13 residues long. Source material: peripheral blood. This TCR was sampled from a woman aged 70-85 years with acute or convalescent COVID-19. The V and J genes are TRBV19 and TRBJ2-4; weak D call: TRBD1 (6 bases). CDR3 residues: CASSIDADRDNHF. The CDR3 DNA sequence: TGTGCCAGTAGTATAGATGCTGATCGGGACAACCACTTC.